The 31 T cell receptor beta chains below all came from one sample that was sequenced in a study of blood T cell repertoires in COVID-19. Repertoires were generated with immunoSEQ multiplex PCR, while TCRdb's copy carries only in-frame clones and drops some. The table shows about 120,000 clones, with about four fifths occurring only once. The sequenced material came from peripheral blood. Receptors were obtained from a woman at least 80 years old with acute or convalescent COVID-19.

The rearrangement joins TRBV4-3 to TRBJ1-1; 10 nucleotides line up with TRBD1. The CDR3 runs to 17 residues. V lost 4 bases and J lost 3; bases outside the gene matches: 11. The germline V gene encodes CDR1 LGHNA and CDR2 YSLEER. The CDR3 DNA is TGCGCCAGCAGCCGCGGCCAGACAGGGGGCATGGACACTGAAGCTTTCTTT. Translation: CASSRGQTGGMDTEAFF.

The chain employs TRBV5-6 and TRBJ1-2, with D hard to call. The CDR3 is 13 amino acids. Trimming removed 0 bases from V and 8 bases from J, with 11 bases in between. Germline CDR1 SGHDT, CDR2 YYEEEE. The CDR3 DNA reads as TGTGCCAGCAGCTTGGAACCGGCGGGGGGCTACACCTTC. Encoded protein: CASSLEPAGGYTF.

The chain uses TRBV24-1 and TRBJ2-1; unclear D gene. The CDR3 is 13 residues long. Germline V lookup: CDR1 KGHDR, CDR2 SFDVKD. V shed 3 bases and J shed 6 bases, with 8 bases lying between them. CDR3 bases: TGTGCCACCAGTGATCCCAACAGCAATGAGCAGTTCTTC. This gives the protein CATSDPNSNEQFF.

The gene calls are TRBV27 and TRBJ1-3; weak D call: TRBD1 (5 bases). Germline CDR1 reads MNHEY; CDR2 reads SMNVEV (reference sequence). This CDR3 has 15 residues. V lost 3 bases to trimming and J lost 7 bases, with 16 bases between them. In nucleotides, the CDR3 is TGTGCCAGCAGTTTGGAGGGGAAAAGGGGTAACACCATATATTTT. Translation: CASSLEGKRGNTIYF.

This rearrangement joins TRBV6-1 to TRBJ1-3; D remains ambiguous. Trimming took off 3 bases at V and 0 bases at J, with 12 bases between the two ends. Germline CDR1 is MNHNS and CDR2 is SASEGT. This CDR3 is built from 16 residues. The CDR3 loop is CASSDNTETSGNTIYF. The CDR3 DNA reads as TGTGCCAGCAGTGATAACACGGAGACCTCTGGAAACACCATATATTTT.

The chain employs TRBV18 and TRBJ2-1, with D perhaps matching TRBD1 (6 bases). Trimming pared 2 bases from V and 5 bases from J, leaving 19 bases between. Germline V gene data show CDR1 as KGHSH and CDR2 as LQKENI. The CDR3 is made up of 17 amino acids. This chain's CDR3 is CASSPSTLRGIDNEQFF. The CDR3 bases are TGTGCCAGCTCACCATCCACTCTGAGGGGGATCGACAATGAGCAGTTCTTC. The full variable domain, rest sourced from reference TRBV18 and TRBJ2-1, is NAGVMQNPRHLVRRRGQEARLRCSPMKGHSHVYWYRQLPEEGLKFMVYLQKENIIDESGMPKERFSAEFPKEGPSILRIQQVVRGDSAAYFCASSPSTLRGIDNEQFFGPGTRLTVL.

This chain connects TRBV18 to TRBJ2-1; 8 bases map to TRBD2. The CDR3 is 15 amino acids. With V trimmed by 3 bases and J by 7 bases, 8 bases remained unmatched. Germline V gene lookup returns CDR1 KGHSH and CDR2 LQKENI. The CDR3 here is CASSPPGGPVNEQFF. Written as DNA, the CDR3 is TGTGCCAGCTCACCTCCGGGGGGGCCGGTTAATGAGCAGTTCTTC.

The gene calls are TRBV18 and TRBJ1-4, with D possibly matching TRBD1 (6 bases). The CDR3 is 14 amino acids. V was clipped by 3 bases and J by 3 bases, with 8 bases between them. CDR1 and CDR2 from the germline V gene are KGHSH and LQKENI. The CDR3 DNA sequence: TGTGCCAGCTCACCCTCAGGGGCTAATGAAAAACTGTTTTTT. Protein sequence: CASSPSGANEKLFF.

This clone showed up just once. This rearrangement joins TRBV5-5 to TRBJ2-1; TRBD2 might be the D (6 bases). The CDR3 loop spans 15 amino acids. The V gene's germline CDR1 is SGHKS and CDR2 YYEKEE (reference sequence). Trimming removed 4 bases at V and 0 bases at J, with 11 bases between. CDR3 region: CASSLEGNSYNEQFF. The CDR3 bases are TGTGCCAGCAGCCTGGAGGGGAACTCCTACAATGAGCAGTTCTTC. Full variable domain (remainder filled in from reference TRBV5-5 and TRBJ2-1): DAGVTQSPTHLIKTRGQQVTLRCSPISGHKSVSWYQQVLGQGPQFIFQYYEKEERGRGNFPDRFSARQFPNYSSELNVNALLLGDSALYLCASSLEGNSYNEQFFGPGTRLTVL.

The chain couples TRBV28 to TRBJ1-1; D not resolved. In germline, CDR1 is MDHEN, CDR2 SYDVKM. Trimming pared 3 bases from V and 1 base from J, leaving 3 bases between. CDR3 length: 12 amino acids. CDR3 amino acids: CASSLANTEAFF. CDR3 DNA sequence: TGTGCCAGCAGTTTGGCGAACACTGAAGCTTTCTTT.

The V gene is TRBV18, the J gene TRBJ2-4, with 9 nucleotides matching TRBD2. CDR1 and CDR2 (germline): KGHSH, LQKENI. This CDR3 contains 18 residues. V lost 0 bases and J lost 7; bases outside the gene matches: 13. The CDR3 sequence: CASSPPVSAGGIFNIQYF. The CDR3 bases are TGTGCCAGCTCACCACCGGTTTCGGCGGGAGGGATCTTTAACATTCAGTACTTC.

The chain has TRBV28 and TRBJ1-1, with D possibly being TRBD1 (5 bases). Germline V gives CDR1 MDHEN, CDR2 SYDVKM. Trimming took off 7 bases at V and 0 bases at J, with 15 bases between the two ends. The CDR3 runs 15 residues. CDR3 nucleotide sequence: TGTGCCAGCAAGAGAATCTGGGGCATGAACACTGAAGCTTTCTTT. Translation: CASKRIWGMNTEAFF.

This chain joins TRBV4-1 and TRBJ2-3; TRBD2 matches at 11 bases. Trimming cost V 0 bases and J 1 base; bases outside gene matches: 6. In germline, CDR1 is MGHRA, CDR2 YSYEKL. CDR3 size: 18 residues. CDR3 in DNA: TGCGCCAGCAGCCAAGAGGGGTCTAGCGGGGGGCGCACAGATACGCAGTATTTT. This translates into CASSQEGSSGGRTDTQYF.

This chain connects TRBV7-2 to TRBJ1-2, with TRBD1 matching over 9 bases. After removal of 4 bases from V and 5 bases from J, the junction contained 5 bases not matched to a gene. This CDR3 region has 14 residues. Germline-derived CDR1 and CDR2 are SGHTA and FQGNSA. CDR3 DNA sequence: TGTGCCAGCAGCTCTACAGGGGGCGGATATGGCTACACCTTC. Encoded protein: CASSSTGGGYGYTF. The full variable domain, its missing parts supplied by reference TRBV7-2 and TRBJ1-2, is GAGVSQSPSNKVTEKGKDVELRCDPISGHTALYWYRQSLGQGLEFLIYFQGNSAPDKSGLPSDRFSAERTGGSVSTLTIQRTQQEDSAVYLCASSSTGGGYGYTFGSGTRLTVV.

This clone was detected a few times. The chain is built from TRBV28 and TRBJ1-2, with 10 bases matching TRBD1. CDR1 and CDR2 (germline): MDHEN, SYDVKM. Losses at the gene ends were 7 bases for V and 4 bases for J; bases not matched to a gene: 6. This CDR3 is built from 14 residues. In DNA, the CDR3 is TGTGCCAGCACCGGGGGACAGGGGAGCTATGGCTACACCTTC. It translates to CASTGGQGSYGYTF.

The chain combines TRBV5-1 with TRBJ2-7; a possible D gene is TRBD2 (5 bases). This CDR3 region has 15 residues. V lost 2 bases and J lost 4, with 16 bases in between. CDR1 and CDR2 (germline): SGHRS, YFSETQ. The CDR3 protein is CASSFTLAEDYEQYF. CDR3 nucleotides: TGCGCCAGCAGCTTTACATTGGCGGAGGATTACGAGCAGTACTTC.

The chain links TRBV5-8 to TRBJ2-2, with 9 bases aligning to TRBD2. CDR1 and CDR2 (germline): SGHTS, YDEGEE. The trim removed 1 base at V and 4 bases at J, leaving 8 bases unmatched. This CDR3 is 17 amino acids long. Written as DNA, the CDR3 is TGTGCCAGCAGCTTGATTGGTAGCGGGAGTGCCACCGGGGAGCTGTTTTTT. Translation: CASSLIGSGSATGELFF.

The V gene is TRBV28, the J gene TRBJ1-5; no firm D call. CDR3 length: 13 residues. The germline V gene has CDR1 MDHEN and CDR2 SYDVKM. The germline V and J ends were trimmed by 5 bases and 6 bases, with 11 bases remaining between them. CDR3 amino acids: CASSPRRGQPQHF. The CDR3, as DNA: TGTGCCAGCAGTCCCCGCCGGGGTCAGCCCCAGCATTTT.

V usage is TRBV6-5 and J usage is TRBJ1-1; D unclear. The CDR3 has 14 amino acids. Germline V gene data show CDR1 as MNHEY and CDR2 as SVGAGI. Trimming took off 0 bases at V and 4 bases at J, with 9 bases between the two ends. The CDR3 here is CASSYSREATEAFF. The CDR3 nucleotides read TGTGCCAGCAGTTACTCGAGGGAGGCCACTGAAGCTTTCTTT.

V gene TRBV19 combines with J gene TRBJ1-2, with D unclear. With 5 bases removed from V and 4 bases from J, the gap between germline ends came to 17 bases. The germline CDR1 and CDR2 sequences are LNHDA and SQIVND (reference sequence). This CDR3 has 15 amino acids. CDR3 nucleotides: TGTGCCAGTAGTCCCGGGCCCAGAGCGGGCTATGGCTACACCTTC. The encoded protein is CASSPGPRAGYGYTF.

The chain uses TRBV6-5 and TRBJ1-1; maybe TRBD1 (6 bases). Trimming removed 5 bases from V and 5 bases from J, with 15 bases in between. This CDR3 has 14 residues. CDR1 MNHEY and CDR2 SVGAGI come from the germline V gene. CDR3 nucleotides: TGTGCCAGCAGTCCCGACAGGATCGTGACTGAAGCTTTCTTT. This sequence encodes CASSPDRIVTEAFF.

This clone was observed a single time. This chain links TRBV19 with TRBJ1-1; 9 bases fit TRBD1. V gave up 3 bases and J gave up 4 bases; unmatched junction bases: 3. The CDR3 runs 14 residues. Germline V lookup: CDR1 LNHDA, CDR2 SQIVND (reference sequence). For the CDR3, the DNA is TGTGCCAGTAGTATGACAGGGGGGAGCACTGAAGCTTTCTTT. It specifies CASSMTGGSTEAFF.

The chain employs TRBV5-4 and TRBJ1-2; TRBD1 aligns across 7 bases. V dropped 1 base and J dropped 3; count of bases not matched to a gene: 6. CDR3 length equals 15 residues. The V gene's germline CDR1 is SGHNT and CDR2 YYREEE (reference sequence). The CDR3 loop is CASSLNRGRDYGYTF. The CDR3, as DNA: TGTGCCAGCAGCTTGAATAGGGGGCGCGACTATGGCTACACCTTC.

The rearrangement uses TRBV30 and TRBJ1-3; D not certain. This CDR3 is 13 amino acids long. Germline V CDR1 and CDR2: GTSNPN, SVGIG (reference sequence). The V end lost 3 bases, the J end lost 0 bases, and 6 bases lay between the germline ends. CDR3 in DNA: TGTGCCTGGAGCGTTAGCTCTGGAAACACCATATATTTT. It translates to CAWSVSSGNTIYF.

V is TRBV6-1 and J is TRBJ2-7, with TRBD1 identical over 8 bases. Losses at the gene ends were 2 bases for V and 3 bases for J; bases not matched to a gene: 6. The CDR3 has 15 amino acids. CDR1 and CDR2 (germline): MNHNS, SASEGT. The CDR3 DNA sequence: TGTGCCAGCAGTGAAATAGCGACAGGGGACTACGAGCAGTACTTC. This gives the protein CASSEIATGDYEQYF.

The V gene is TRBV19, the J gene TRBJ2-5; D gene ambiguous. V was pared by 2 bases and J by 2 bases, with 12 bases between. Germline CDR1 and CDR2: LNHDA and SQIVND (reference sequence). The CDR3 totals 15 residues. The CDR3 here is CASSIFGSGQETQYF. The CDR3, as DNA: TGTGCCAGTAGTATATTTGGTTCAGGACAAGAGACCCAGTACTTC.

V gene TRBV11-1 combines with J gene TRBJ2-1; a possible D gene is TRBD2 (7 bases). Trimming took off 5 bases at V and 2 bases at J, with 13 bases between the two ends. In germline, CDR1 is SGHAT, CDR2 FQDESV (reference sequence). The CDR3 contains 15 residues. CDR3 DNA sequence: TGTGCCAGCAGCGGGGGGGCCCGGACCTACAATGAGCAGTTCTTC. Protein sequence: CASSGGARTYNEQFF.

The chain employs TRBV5-1 and TRBJ1-2, with 7 positions matching TRBD1. Per the germline V gene, CDR1 is SGHRS and CDR2 is YFSETQ. The CDR3 is 13 amino acids. Trimming removed 4 bases from V and 7 bases from J; junction bases left unmatched: 7. The DNA for the CDR3 is TGCGCCAGCAGCAAAGACAGGGAGGTTGGCTACACCTTC. Translation gives CASSKDREVGYTF.

This sequence joins TRBV5-6 and TRBJ2-7; the match to TRBD1 covers 7 bases. V lost 0 bases, J lost 2 bases, and 5 bases stayed unmatched. Germline loops: CDR1 SGHDT, CDR2 YYEEEE. The CDR3 length is 15 residues. This chain's CDR3 is CASSLDGDSTYEQYF. CDR3 bases: TGTGCCAGCAGCTTGGACGGGGACAGTACCTACGAGCAGTACTTC. The full variable domain, with the rest looked up from reference TRBV5-6 and TRBJ2-7, is DAGVTQSPTHLIKTRGQQVTLRCSPKSGHDTVSWYQQALGQGPQFIFQYYEEEERQRGNFPDRFSGHQFPNYSSELNVNALLLGDSALYLCASSLDGDSTYEQYFGPGTRLTVT.

The chain joins TRBV4-3 to TRBJ2-3; 11 nucleotides match TRBD2. Germline V CDR1 and CDR2: LGHNA, YSLEER. V lost 2 bases, J lost 4 bases, and 11 bases stayed unmatched. The CDR3 covers 18 residues. The CDR3 here is CASSQQDNSGGAADTQYF. Here the CDR3 DNA reads TGCGCCAGCAGCCAACAAGATAATAGCGGGGGGGCCGCAGATACGCAGTATTTT.

J is TRBJ1-3 and V is TRBV19; D remains ambiguous. The V end lost 6 bases, the J end lost 0 bases, and 12 bases lay between the germline ends. CDR1 is LNHDA and CDR2 is SQIVND in the germline V gene (reference sequence). The CDR3 contains 15 residues. Written as DNA, the CDR3 is TGTGCCAGTAGCCTCGGGTCTTTCTCTGGAAACACCATATATTTT. Its protein product is CASSLGSFSGNTIYF.